The following is a TCR beta chain sequence with its context. This clonotype was seen only a few times. Which antigen it targets is not known. Base qualities were left out, and no much larger clone turns up one base away. The source of the sample is a study of T cells in Graves' hyperthyroidism and ophthalmopathy (dated by TCRdb to the late 2010s). Concerning the study at large: Peripheral blood was collected at initial diagnosis, before any treatment. In about six Graves' hyperthyroidism patients, the study also compared T-cell repertoires from thyroid tissue with T-cell repertoires from blood. TCR V-J signatures able to tell the groups apart were searched for in a discovery cohort of approximately 95 patients, of whom more than 40 had Graves' ophthalmopathy and about 60 had stable Graves' hyperthyroidism. TCR Vbeta CDR3 sequencing of 130 to 150 peripheral blood samples (under 45 ophthalmopathy, 75 to 85 hyperthyroidism and around 17 progressor patients) is reported in the paper. Whether ophthalmopathy could be predicted prospectively was tested in an independent validation cohort made up of fewer than 20 hyperthyroidism patients plus 17 patients who later progressed to ophthalmopathy. After blood sampling, hyperthyroidism patients were treated with methimazole at a starting dose of 30 mg daily, and ophthalmopathy patients were treated with high-dose intravenous methylprednisolone. For training and testing, the 95 to 100 patients in the discovery cohort were randomly divided in a 7:3 ratio. Study-wide conclusions, independent of this receptor: Most expanded thyroid clonotypes (frequency above 0.001) were also detected in blood, a finding suggesting that blood repertoires may reflect thyroid immune responses. A model built on a 13 V-J signature distinguished ophthalmopathy from stable hyperthyroidism, reaching about 88% sensitivity and around 81% specificity in cross-validation and 80%/75% in testing. No statistical method was used to set the sample size in advance, and investigators knew the group allocation. In validation, the model predicted progression to ophthalmopathy a median of approximately 6.3 months before onset, with roughly 70% sensitivity and about 72% specificity.

The TCR beta CDR3 regions were amplified from RNA transcripts. The TCR CDR3 was subjected to a first round of RT-PCR using the HTBI primer set and the Qiagen OneStep RT-PCR kit. Libraries were constructed in a second round of multiplex PCR, after which size selection and purification were carried out. The libraries were sequenced on an Illumina HiSeq2000 using paired-end 100 bp reads. In the authors' own workflow: SOAPnuke was used to process the raw data, removing reads that contained adapters or uncalled bases, had a mean Phred below 15, or lacked an exact match to the constant primer or identifier. COPE v1.2.5 was used to merge the high-quality paired reads, and each unique nucleotide sequence was defined as a clonotype. Clonotypes were aligned to IMGT TRBV, TRBD and TRBJ reference segments using MiTCR v1.1. The analysis was restricted to V-J combinations with a frequency above 0.0001, which together covered 99.2% of the repertoires. A TCS score was defined as the ratio between F50 (clonal expansion) and ExV (chaos), using BLOSUM62-based TCRdist between CDR3 peptides within each V-J. Welch's t-statistics and random forest reduced fewer than 600 V-J features to about 12, which were used in a naive Bayes classifier (R e1071). TCRdb reworked the public reads: Q25 trimming with fastp, MiXCR clone assembly, productive beta chains retained. Every entry covers one CDR3 protein and lists the most common genes and DNA from its rows. The V and J calls reflect TCRdb's pipeline rather than the authors' work. In all, the sample holds 400,000 to 550,000 distinct CDR3 sequences, and approximately 14% of those were seen once. Clones ranked in the top ten supply 15% to 20% of the sample.

CDR3 length: 14 amino acids, cysteine to phenylalanine. Only the CDR3 region is kept as DNA, spanning 42 bases read in frame from base 1. The germline V gene sets CDR1 to MNHNS and CDR2 to SASEGT. Trimming takes 8 bases from V and 4 bases from J, and the germline ends sit 14 bases apart. Graves' hyperthyroidism was defined as stable when no progression to ophthalmopathy occurred over 18 months of follow-up. Hyperthyroidism patients were aged 18 to 65 years and newly diagnosed, with disease duration of less than 2 months. Patients with uncontrolled infections, other autoimmune diseases, pregnancy or lactation were excluded. Diagnoses relied on clinical symptoms, serum thyroxine and TRAb, thyroid ultrasound and orbital computed tomography. PBMCs were isolated from approximately 10 ml of fresh peripheral blood by Ficoll-Paque density gradient centrifugation. Total RNA was extracted with Trizol reagent, and quality was checked on an Agilent 2100 Bioanalyzer.

The sequence was obtained from a woman aged 18 to 35 with Graves' hyperthyroidism. The material sequenced was blood. The chain was built from TRBV6-1 and TRBJ2-2, with the D gene call left open. The CDR3 region reads CASRLRAGTGELFF. The nucleotide sequence is given as TGTGCCAGCCGATTACGGGCAGGCACCGGGGAGCTGTTTTTT.